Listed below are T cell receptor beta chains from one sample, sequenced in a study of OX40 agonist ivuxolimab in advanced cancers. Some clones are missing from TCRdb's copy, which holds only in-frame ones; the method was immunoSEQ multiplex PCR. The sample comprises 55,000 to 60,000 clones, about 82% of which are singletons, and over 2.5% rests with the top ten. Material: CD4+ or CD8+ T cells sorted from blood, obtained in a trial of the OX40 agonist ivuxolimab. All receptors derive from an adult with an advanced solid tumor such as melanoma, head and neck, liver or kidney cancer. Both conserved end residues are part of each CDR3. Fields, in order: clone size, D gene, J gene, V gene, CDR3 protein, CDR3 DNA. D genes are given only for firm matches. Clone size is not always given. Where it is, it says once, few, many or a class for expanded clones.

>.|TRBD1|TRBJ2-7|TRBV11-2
CASSPVNRGRGLTYEQYF
TGTGCCAGCAGCCCCGTGAACAGGGGCCGAGGACTGACCTACGAGCAGTACTTC
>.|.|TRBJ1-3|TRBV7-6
CASSPSSSGNTIYF
TGTGCCAGCAGCCCAAGTAGCTCTGGAAACACCATATATTTT
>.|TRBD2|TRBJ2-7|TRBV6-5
CASSPAGGPLYEQYF
TGTGCCAGCAGCCCAGCGGGAGGCCCACTCTACGAGCAGTACTTC
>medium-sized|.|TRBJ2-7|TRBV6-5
CASSLQGGEQYF
TGTGCCAGCAGTTTGCAAGGGGGCGAGCAGTACTTC
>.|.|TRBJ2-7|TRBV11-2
CASSPEGLGFYEQYF
TGTGCCAGCAGCCCTGAGGGTTTGGGCTTCTACGAGCAGTACTTC
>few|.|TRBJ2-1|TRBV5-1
CASSLGEQFF
TGCGCCAGCAGCTTGGGTGAGCAGTTCTTC
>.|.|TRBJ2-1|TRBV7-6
CASSSRDTNEQFF
TGTGCCAGCAGCTCCCGGGACACCAATGAGCAGTTCTTC
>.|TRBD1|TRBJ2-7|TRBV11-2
CASSSSGQGRQYF
TGTGCCAGCAGCTCCTCGGGACAGGGCCGGCAGTACTTC
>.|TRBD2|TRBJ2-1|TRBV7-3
CASGRSGSDEQFF
TGTGCCAGCGGGCGTAGCGGGTCGGATGAGCAGTTCTTC
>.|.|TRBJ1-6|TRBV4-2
CASSRFKPGRDANSPLHF
TGTGCCAGCAGCCGATTTAAACCAGGCCGGGACGCGAATTCACCCCTCCACTTT
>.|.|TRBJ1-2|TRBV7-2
CASSLVGAIYGYTF
TGTGCCAGCAGCTTAGTCGGGGCCATTTATGGCTACACCTTC
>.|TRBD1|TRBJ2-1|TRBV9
CASSVEGQGGNEQFF
TGTGCCAGCAGCGTAGAAGGACAGGGGGGCAATGAGCAGTTCTTC
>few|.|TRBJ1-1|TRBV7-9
CAIEEGPEAFF
TGTGCCATCGAGGAGGGCCCTGAAGCTTTCTTT
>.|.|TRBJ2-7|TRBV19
CASSGGGAYEQYF
TGTGCCAGTAGTGGAGGGGGGGCCTACGAGCAGTACTTC
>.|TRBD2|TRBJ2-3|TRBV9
CASSDTWTSGGTDTQYF
TGTGCCAGCAGCGACACATGGACTAGCGGGGGTACAGATACGCAGTATTTT
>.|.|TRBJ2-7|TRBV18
CASSPPTVDKQYF
TGTGCCAGCTCACCACCCACAGTCGATAAGCAGTACTTC
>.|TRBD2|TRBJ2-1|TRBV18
CASSLGLVREQFF
TGTGCCAGCTCACTGGGACTAGTTCGTGAGCAGTTCTTC
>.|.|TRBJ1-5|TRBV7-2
CASSLARGGWQPQHF
TGTGCCAGCAGCTTAGCGAGGGGGGGATGGCAGCCCCAGCATTTT